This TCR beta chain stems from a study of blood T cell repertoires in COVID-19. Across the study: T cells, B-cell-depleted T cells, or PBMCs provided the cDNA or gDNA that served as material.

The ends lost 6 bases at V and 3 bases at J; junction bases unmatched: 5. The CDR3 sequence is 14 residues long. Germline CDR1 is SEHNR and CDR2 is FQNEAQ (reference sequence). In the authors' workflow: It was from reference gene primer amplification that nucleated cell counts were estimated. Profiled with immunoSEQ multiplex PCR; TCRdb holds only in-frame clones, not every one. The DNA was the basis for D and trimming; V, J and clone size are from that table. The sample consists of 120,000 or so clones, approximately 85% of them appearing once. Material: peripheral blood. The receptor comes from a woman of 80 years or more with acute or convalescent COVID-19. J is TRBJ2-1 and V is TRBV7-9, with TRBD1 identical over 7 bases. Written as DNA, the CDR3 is TGTGCCAGCAGTTCCGGACAGGTCTACAATGAGCAGTTCTTC. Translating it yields CASSSGQVYNEQFF.